The 8 T cell receptor beta chains in this list originate from one sample, sequenced in a study (dated by TCRdb to about 2015). The method was 5' RACE. The sequencing machine was an Illumina MiSeq. TCRdb reanalyzed the raw reads on its own, using fastp at Q25 for trimming and MiXCR for clone calling, and kept in-frame beta chains. Under each unique CDR3 protein, matching rows form one entry showing the most common genes and DNA. For this sample the table gives around 30,000 distinct CDR3 sequences, of which roughly 26% were detected only once. Roughly 4% of the sample is held by the ten biggest clonotypes. The material sequenced was naive CD4+ T cells sorted from a lymph node. The cell subset or site label corresponds to: naive CD4+ T cells, CD4+CD45RA+CD25-. The receptors shown here come from a female donor with breast cancer.

This clonotype turned up a few times. This chain joins TRBV27 and TRBJ2-1; 13 bases map to TRBD2. The CDR3 sequence is 15 residues long. CDR1 and CDR2 (germline): MNHEY, SMNVEV (reference sequence). Trimming removed 5 bases from V and 8 bases from J; junction bases left unmatched: 6. The CDR3 loop is CASSGLAGVPDEQFF. In DNA form, the CDR3 reads TGTGCCAGCAGTGGACTAGCGGGAGTCCCTGATGAGCAGTTCTTC.

The V and J genes are TRBV19 and TRBJ1-6; D is perhaps TRBD1 (5 bases). This CDR3 is 14 amino acids long. Trimming cost V 3 bases and J 5 bases, with 8 bases left between them. CDR1 and CDR2 (germline): LNHDA, SQIVND (reference sequence). The CDR3 coding sequence is TGTGCCAGTAGTATGTCCAGGGATAATTCACCCCTCCACTTT. Translating it yields CASSMSRDNSPLHF. Using reference TRBV19 and TRBJ1-6 for the parts outside the CDR3, the full variable domain is DGGITQSPKYLFRKEGQNVTLSCEQNLNHDAMYWYRQDPGQGLRLIYYSQIVNDFQKGDIAEGYSVSREKKESFPLTVTSAQKNPTAFYLCASSMSRDNSPLHFGNGTRLTVT.

This clonotype was seen a handful of times. The V call is TRBV7-9, the J call TRBJ2-1; the match to TRBD2 covers 8 bases. Germline V CDR1 and CDR2: SEHNR, FQNEAQ (reference sequence). The CDR3 covers 15 residues. J gave up 8 bases and V 6 bases, and 12 bases lay outside the gene matches. The CDR3 sequence: CASSIRREDVYEQFF. CDR3 nucleotide sequence: TGTGCCAGCAGTATTAGGCGGGAGGATGTCTATGAGCAGTTCTTC.

The genes are TRBV5-1 and TRBJ1-2; D is unclear. Trimming cost V 2 bases and J 4 bases, with 12 bases left between them. The CDR3 is 14 residues long. Germline V gene data show CDR1 as SGHRS and CDR2 as YFSETQ. The chain's CDR3 is CASSFTDTSYGYTF. DNA for the CDR3: TGCGCCAGCAGCTTTACAGACACCTCCTATGGCTACACCTTC. Full variable domain (rest looked up from reference TRBV5-1 and TRBJ1-2): KAGVTQTPRYLIKTRGQQVTLSCSPISGHRSVSWYQQTPGQGLQFLFEYFSETQRNKGNFPGRFSGRQFSNSRSEMNVSTLELGDSALYLCASSFTDTSYGYTFGSGTRLTVV.

Concerning this clonotype: One end of the junction varies from germline; a read error may be responsible. The chain links TRBV6-2 or TRBV6-3 to TRBJ2-7; D not resolved. The CDR3 runs to 14 residues. CDR1 is MNHEY, CDR2 SVGEGT, per germline. CDR3 sequence (DNA): TGTGTCAGCACCCACGGAGACAAGTCCTACGAGCAGTACTTC. It encodes CVSTHGDKSYEQYF.

This clonotype showed up just once. This chain uses TRBV4-1 with TRBJ1-1; no clear D gene. The CDR3 covers 18 residues. V lost 0 bases to trimming and J lost 0 bases, with 17 bases between them. Per germline, CDR1 MGHRA and CDR2 YSYEKL. DNA for the CDR3: TGCGCCAGCAGCCAAGATGTCCTTCGTGGGCAGATGAACACTGAAGCTTTCTTT. Its protein is CASSQDVLRGQMNTEAFF.

This clonotype has at least ten counts. DNA of the CDR3: TGTGCCAGCAGTTTAATGGAGACGGGAGGCGATGAGCAGTTCTTC. Translation: CASSLMETGGDEQFF. The chain joins TRBV27 to TRBJ2-1, with 7 bases matching TRBD2. The germline V gene encodes CDR1 MNHEY and CDR2 SMNVEV (reference sequence). Trimming cost V 2 bases and J 8 bases; bases outside gene matches: 9. The CDR3 is 15 residues long.

The chain couples TRBV20-1 to TRBJ1-4, with D possibly being TRBD1 (6 bases). The germline CDR1 and CDR2 sequences are DFQATT and SNEGSKA (reference sequence). The CDR3 loop spans 15 amino acids. The V end lost 1 base, the J end lost 11 bases, and 20 bases lay between the germline ends. The CDR3 spells CSARARDTVPDKLFF. For the CDR3, the DNA is TGCAGTGCTAGAGCCCGGGACACCGTACCGGACAAACTGTTTTTT.